The clone carrying this T cell receptor (beta chain) is labeled as medium-sized (0.01 to 0.1%). One entry per CDR3 protein results from TCRdb running MiXCR on the reads. The sample holds 740 or so distinct CDR3 sequences, roughly 15% seen once. The entry originates in a study of liver allograft versus peripheral blood T cells. In the study overall: Blood and transplanted-liver T cell receptor repertoires from recipients were compared.

This TCR derives from a human patient who had a liver transplant. Some T cells could come from the graft donor.

The CDR3 sequence: CASSLIGAEAFF. As DNA, the CDR3 is TGTGCCAGCAGTTTAATAGGGGCTGAAGCTTTCTTT. The chain links TRBV6-6 to TRBJ1-1; maybe TRBD1 (5 bases). This CDR3 contains 12 residues. V lost 4 bases and J lost 6, with 9 bases in between. Germline lookup yields CDR1 MNHNY and CDR2 SVGAGI (reference sequence).